This T cell receptor beta chain was recovered during a study of Graves' ophthalmopathy and Graves' hyperthyroidism. Being free of ophthalmopathy for 18 months of follow-up defined stable hyperthyroidism. About this clonotype: Its specificity is not known.

Study-level points and caveats: Blood was where most expanded thyroid clonotypes above 0.001 frequency also turned up.

CDR3 length: 16 amino acids. Germline V lookup: CDR1 SGHTA, CDR2 FQGNSA. The trim removed 3 bases at V and 2 bases at J, leaving 9 bases unmatched. Beta-chain TCR CDR3 regions were amplified from RNA transcripts. Investigators did first-round RT-PCR with HTBI primers, then second-round multiplex PCR. TCRdb passed the multiplex PCR reads through MiXCR, listing each CDR3 protein once. The data show more than 300,000 distinct CDR3 sequences, about 17% seen once. J is TRBJ2-5 and V is TRBV7-2; the match to TRBD2 covers 7 bases. Sequencing used peripheral blood. The TCR sequence derives from an adult woman with stable Graves' hyperthyroidism. This CDR3 is CASSLAQAGLQETQYF. CDR3 DNA: TGTGCCAGCAGCTTGGCGCAAGCGGGGCTTCAAGAGACCCAGTACTTC. The full variable domain, in which reference TRBV7-2 and TRBJ2-5 provide the parts outside the CDR3, is GAGVSQSPSNKVTEKGKDVELRCDPISGHTALYWYRQSLGQGLEFLIYFQGNSAPDKSGLPSDRFSAERTGGSVSTLTIQRTQQEDSAVYLCASSLAQAGLQETQYFGPGTRLLVL.